This TCR beta chain was observed in a study of ipilimumab plus nivolumab after autologous stem cell transplantation. V lost 2 bases, J lost 3 bases, and 14 bases lay in between. The CDR3 spans 16 residues. CDR1 is GTSNPN and CDR2 is SVGIG in the germline V gene (reference sequence). TCRdb's copy holds only in-frame clones and misses some; the assay was immunoSEQ multiplex PCR. The sample has tens of thousands of clones, approximately 86% seen once. Sample: PBMCs, taken in a trial of ipilimumab plus nivolumab as post-transplant consolidation. The sequence derives from a male donor with diffuse large B-cell lymphoma. V is TRBV30 and J is TRBJ2-6; TRBD1 might be the D (6 bases). Here the CDR3 DNA reads TGTGCCTGGAGTCGAGGGGGAAGCGGTGGGGCCAACGTCCTGACTTTC. Translating it yields CAWSRGGSGGANVLTF.